Below, 22 T cell receptor beta chains from the same sample are listed, as sequenced in a study of cytomegalovirus exposure and HLA in healthy donors. The PCR used 60 Vbeta and 13 Jbeta primers. Clones were read by immunoSEQ multiplex PCR, and TCRdb kept only the in-frame ones, dropping some. The table has tens of thousands of clones, around four fifths seen once. Sequenced input: PBMCs. The receptors originated from a woman in her twenties or thirties in good health and CMV-seronegative.

The chain joins TRBV27 to TRBJ1-2, with D possibly being TRBD1 (6 bases). The V gene's germline CDR1 is MNHEY and CDR2 SMNVEV (reference sequence). Between the trimmed V and J ends, which lost 5 bases and 4 bases, there was a span of 17 bases. This CDR3 has 15 amino acids. Written as DNA, the CDR3 is TGTGCCAGCAGTATCCTGGGGGGGCAAGGCTATGGCTACACCTTC. It codes for CASSILGGQGYGYTF.

The chain uses TRBV19 and TRBJ1-4; perhaps TRBD1 as D (6 bases). Trimming removed 11 bases at V and 0 bases at J, with 7 bases between. The CDR3 runs 12 residues. Germline V gene lookup returns CDR1 LNHDA and CDR2 SQIVND (reference sequence). Here the CDR3 reads CAAGATNEKLFF. The CDR3 region has the DNA TGTGCCGCAGGGGCAACTAATGAAAAACTGTTTTTT.

This clone turned up a few times. The J gene is TRBJ2-7, the V gene TRBV11-3; TRBD2 agrees at 10 bases. The V gene end was trimmed by 1 base and the J gene end by 6 bases; junction bases not matched to a gene: 12. Germline V CDR1 and CDR2: SGHNT, YENEEA. This CDR3 is 17 amino acids long. This chain's CDR3 is CASSLVGASGSRSEQYV. The CDR3 nucleotides are TGTGCCAGCAGCTTAGTGGGGGCTAGCGGGAGTCGTAGCGAGCAGTACGTC.

J is TRBJ2-5 and V is TRBV6-1; TRBD2 aligns across 8 bases. V lost 5 bases, J lost 4 bases, and 6 bases stayed unmatched. This CDR3 has 14 residues. From germline, CDR1 is MNHNS and CDR2 SASEGT. This chain's CDR3 is CASSPPLAGETQYF. CDR3 in DNA: TGTGCCAGCAGTCCCCCCCTAGCGGGAGAGACCCAGTACTTC.

V is TRBV7-2 and J is TRBJ2-2, with 7 nucleotides matching TRBD1. Germline loops: CDR1 SGHTA, CDR2 FQGNSA. The CDR3 totals 17 residues. Trimming at V came to 5 bases and at J to 4 bases, leaving 13 bases not matched to a gene. The CDR3 loop is CASSPPYRGGFTGELFF. CDR3 sequence (DNA): TGTGCCAGCAGCCCTCCTTACAGGGGTGGGTTCACCGGGGAGCTGTTTTTT.

This rearrangement joins TRBV7-2 to TRBJ2-5, with D perhaps matching TRBD2 (5 bases). Germline CDR1 reads SGHTA; CDR2 reads FQGNSA. The CDR3 has 15 amino acids. Trimming took off 2 bases at V and 1 base at J, with 11 bases between the two ends. CDR3: CASSLSSGRQETQYF. CDR3 DNA: TGTGCCAGCAGCTTATCGAGCGGCCGCCAAGAGACCCAGTACTTC.

CDR3 coding DNA: TGCGCCAGCAGCCCGAACACCCAAGCCAAAAACATTCAGTACTTC. Protein product: CASSPNTQAKNIQYF. The rearrangement joins TRBV5-1 to TRBJ2-4; D gene unclear. V was clipped by 4 bases and J by 0 bases, with 11 bases between them. CDR3 length equals 15 residues. Germline V gene lookup returns CDR1 SGHRS and CDR2 YFSETQ.

The V and J genes are TRBV19 and TRBJ2-1; D unclear. CDR1 is LNHDA and CDR2 is SQIVND in the germline V gene (reference sequence). V was cut by 0 bases and J by 8 bases, with 11 bases left in between. The CDR3 loop spans 14 amino acids. The CDR3 sequence is CASSIEGRLDEQFF. The DNA of the CDR3 is TGTGCCAGTAGTATAGAAGGCAGGCTGGATGAGCAGTTCTTC. The full variable domain, with the rest looked up from reference TRBV19 and TRBJ2-1, is DGGITQSPKYLFRKEGQNVTLSCEQNLNHDAMYWYRQDPGQGLRLIYYSQIVNDFQKGDIAEGYSVSREKKESFPLTVTSAQKNPTAFYLCASSIEGRLDEQFFGPGTRLTVL.

The chain uses TRBV11-3 and TRBJ2-7; 7 bases are shared with TRBD1. CDR3 size: 15 residues. The J segment lost 0 bases and the V segment lost 5 bases, leaving 7 bases of the junction unmatched. Germline assignment: CDR1 SGHNT and CDR2 YENEEA. Written as DNA, the CDR3 is TGTGCCAGCAGCCCACAGGGGACCAGCTCCTACGAGCAGTACGTC. It codes for CASSPQGTSSYEQYV.

The chain carries TRBV29-1 and TRBJ1-2; D is unclear. The CDR3 contains 14 residues. V was shortened by 1 base and J by 4 bases, with 13 bases between the two germline ends. Germline lookup yields CDR1 SQVTM and CDR2 ANQGSEA. The CDR3 DNA reads TGCAGCGTTGAAGGTCGGGGTACAGCCTATGGCTACACCTTC. As protein: CSVEGRGTAYGYTF.

The CDR3 coding sequence is TGCGCCAGCAGCCAAGGACAGGGGAGCGAAAAACTGTTTTTT. The encoded protein is CASSQGQGSEKLFF. The rearrangement links TRBV4-3 to TRBJ1-4; 8 bases agree with TRBD1. Trimming took 1 base from V and 8 from J; bases not matched to a gene: 3. The CDR3 spans 14 residues. Germline lookup yields CDR1 LGHNA and CDR2 YSLEER.

The J gene is TRBJ2-7, the V gene TRBV21-1; TRBD1, as called in the table, went unchecked against the DNA. TRBV21-1 is termed a pseudogene. The CDR3 is 14 amino acids. The CDR3, as DNA: TGTGCCAGCAGCAACGAACAGACGTCCTACGAGCAGTACGTC. Its translation: CASSNEQTSYEQYV.

This clone was recorded only once. The genes are TRBV29-1 and TRBJ1-1; D call uncertain. V was trimmed by 8 bases and J by 5 bases, leaving 9 bases between them. Germline assignment: CDR1 SQVTM and CDR2 ANQGSEA. CDR3 length: 10 residues. The CDR3 nucleotides read TGCAGCCACTATAGGACTGAAGCTTTCTTT. Translated, it gives CSHYRTEAFF.

This chain uses TRBV12-5 with TRBJ2-2; possible D gene TRBD2, 6 bases. The CDR3 contains 16 residues. Trimming left V 7 bases short and J 5 bases short, with 20 bases between. Germline V CDR1 and CDR2: LGHNT, FRNRAP. The CDR3 DNA reads as TGTGCTAGTGCCCCCAGCGGCGGGATGGGGACCGGGGAGCTGTTTTTT. Translated, it gives CASAPSGGMGTGELFF.

This chain links TRBV29-1 with TRBJ1-2, with D possibly matching TRBD1 (6 bases). The CDR3 is 13 amino acids. Germline V gene sequence: CDR1 SQVTM, CDR2 ANQGSEA. The V gene lost 4 bases and the J gene lost 4 bases, with 13 bases spanning the gap. The CDR3 region has the DNA TGCAGCGTTGGTGGGGGCCTCGGCTATGGCTACACCTTC. Protein: CSVGGGLGYGYTF.

V is TRBV7-3 and J is TRBJ2-2; 10 bases agree with TRBD1. The CDR3 extends over 15 amino acids. The V gene's germline CDR1 is SGHTA and CDR2 FQGTGA. J gave up 5 bases and V 4 bases, and 4 bases lay outside the gene matches. CDR3 DNA: TGTGCCAGCAGCTCGTGGACAGGGGGAACCGGGGAGCTGTTTTTT. Protein: CASSSWTGGTGELFF.

V gene TRBV18 combines with J gene TRBJ2-3; D not certain. The germline V and J ends were trimmed by 4 bases and 5 bases, with 4 bases remaining between them. The germline V gene has CDR1 KGHSH and CDR2 LQKENI. The CDR3 sequence is 11 residues long. The CDR3 DNA sequence: TGTGCCAGCTCACTTCAAGATACGCAGTATTTT. This encodes CASSLQDTQYF. The variable domain in full, completed from reference TRBV18 and TRBJ2-3, reads NAGVMQNPRHLVRRRGQEARLRCSPMKGHSHVYWYRQLPEEGLKFMVYLQKENIIDESGMPKERFSAEFPKEGPSILRIQQVVRGDSAAYFCASSLQDTQYFGPGTRLTVL.

The CDR3 DNA follows: TGTGCCAGCAGCCCACGTATATCGGGGTCCACAGATACGCAGTATTTT. Encoded protein: CASSPRISGSTDTQYF. The chain couples TRBV7-7 to TRBJ2-3; D is perhaps TRBD2 (5 bases). The ends were cut back, 5 bases at V and 2 bases at J, with 17 bases in the middle. Germline V lookup: CDR1 SSHAT, CDR2 FNYEAQ (reference sequence). There are 16 residues in the CDR3.

CDR3 residues: CASSQEEFYEQYV. CDR3 nucleotides: TGCGCCAGCAGCCAAGAGGAGTTCTACGAGCAGTACGTC. The V gene is TRBV4-1, the J gene TRBJ2-7, with no clear D. Germline V gene lookup returns CDR1 MGHRA and CDR2 YSYEKL. The V end was cut by 0 bases, the J end by 3 bases, with 6 bases between. The CDR3 loop spans 13 amino acids.

V and J are TRBV5-5 and TRBJ1-1; D unresolved. The CDR3 covers 14 residues. Trimming took 3 bases from V and 1 from J, leaving 10 bases between them. Germline lookup yields CDR1 SGHKS and CDR2 YYEKEE (reference sequence). This CDR3 reads CASSSWERNTEAFF. The CDR3 DNA reads TGTGCCAGCAGCTCATGGGAGCGGAACACTGAAGCTTTCTTT. Looking up the rest from reference TRBV5-5 and TRBJ1-1 gives the full variable domain: DAGVTQSPTHLIKTRGQQVTLRCSPISGHKSVSWYQQVLGQGPQFIFQYYEKEERGRGNFPDRFSARQFPNYSSELNVNALLLGDSALYLCASSSWERNTEAFFGQGTRLTVV.

This chain joins TRBV6-5 and TRBJ2-4; perhaps TRBD1 as D (6 bases). CDR1 and CDR2 (germline): MNHEY, SVGAGI. Trimming stripped 4 bases from V and 0 bases from J, with 13 bases between. The CDR3 contains 16 residues. CDR3 coding DNA: TGTGCCAGCAGTTTGTTGGGGGACATAGCCAAAAACATTCAGTACTTC. It translates to CASSLLGDIAKNIQYF.

The rearrangement uses TRBV9 and TRBJ2-2; D may be TRBD1 (6 bases). The CDR3 length is 19 residues. Between the trimmed V and J ends, which lost 3 bases and 0 bases, there was a span of 21 bases. Germline CDR1 and CDR2: SGDLS and YYNGEE. CDR3 loop: CASSADGMGHRANTGELFF. The CDR3 nucleotides are TGTGCCAGCAGCGCCGACGGAATGGGACACAGAGCGAACACCGGGGAGCTGTTTTTT.